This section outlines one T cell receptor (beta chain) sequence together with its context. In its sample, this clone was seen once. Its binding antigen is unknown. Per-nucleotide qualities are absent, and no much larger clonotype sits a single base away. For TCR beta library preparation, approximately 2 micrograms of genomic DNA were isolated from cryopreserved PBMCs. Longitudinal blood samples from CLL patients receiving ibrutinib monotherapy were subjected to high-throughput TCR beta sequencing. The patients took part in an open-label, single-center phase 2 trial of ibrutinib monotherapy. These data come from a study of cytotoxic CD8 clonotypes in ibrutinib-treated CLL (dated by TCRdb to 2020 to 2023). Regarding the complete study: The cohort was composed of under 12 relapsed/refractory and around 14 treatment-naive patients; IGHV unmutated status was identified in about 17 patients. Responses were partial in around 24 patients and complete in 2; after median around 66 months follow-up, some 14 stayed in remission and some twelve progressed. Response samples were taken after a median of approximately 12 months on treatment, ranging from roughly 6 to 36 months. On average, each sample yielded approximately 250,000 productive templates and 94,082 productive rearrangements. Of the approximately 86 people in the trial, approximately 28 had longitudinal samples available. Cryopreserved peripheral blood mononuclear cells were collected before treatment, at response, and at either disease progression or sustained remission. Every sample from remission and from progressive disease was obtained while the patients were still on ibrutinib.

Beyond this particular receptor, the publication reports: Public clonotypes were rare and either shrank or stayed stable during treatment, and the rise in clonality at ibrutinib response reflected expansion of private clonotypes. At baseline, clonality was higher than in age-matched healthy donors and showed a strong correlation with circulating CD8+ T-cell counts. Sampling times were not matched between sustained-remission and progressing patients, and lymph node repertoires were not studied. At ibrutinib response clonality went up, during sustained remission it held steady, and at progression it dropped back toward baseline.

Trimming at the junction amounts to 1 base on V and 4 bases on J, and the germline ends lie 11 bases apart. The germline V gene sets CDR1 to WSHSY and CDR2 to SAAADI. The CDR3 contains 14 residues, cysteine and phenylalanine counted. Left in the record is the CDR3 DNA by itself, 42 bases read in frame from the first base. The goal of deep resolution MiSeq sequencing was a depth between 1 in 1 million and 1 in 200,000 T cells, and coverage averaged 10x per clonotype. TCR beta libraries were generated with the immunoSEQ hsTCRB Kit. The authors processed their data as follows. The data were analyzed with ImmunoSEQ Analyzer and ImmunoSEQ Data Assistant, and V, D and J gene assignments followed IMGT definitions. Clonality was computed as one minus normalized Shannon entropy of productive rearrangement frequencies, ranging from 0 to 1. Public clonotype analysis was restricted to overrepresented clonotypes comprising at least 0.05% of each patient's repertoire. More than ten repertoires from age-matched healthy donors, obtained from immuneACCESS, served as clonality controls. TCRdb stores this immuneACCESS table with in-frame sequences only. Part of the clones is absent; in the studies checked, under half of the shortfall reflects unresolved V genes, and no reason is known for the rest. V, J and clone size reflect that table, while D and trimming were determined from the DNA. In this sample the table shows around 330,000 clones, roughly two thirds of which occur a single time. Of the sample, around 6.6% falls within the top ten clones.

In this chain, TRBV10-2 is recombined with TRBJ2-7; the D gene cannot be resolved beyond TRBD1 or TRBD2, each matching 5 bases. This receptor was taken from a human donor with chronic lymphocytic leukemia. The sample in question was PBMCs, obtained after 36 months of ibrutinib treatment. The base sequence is TGCGCCAGCAGTGAGTTGGGACGGTCTTACGAGCAGTACTTC. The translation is CASSELGRSYEQYF.